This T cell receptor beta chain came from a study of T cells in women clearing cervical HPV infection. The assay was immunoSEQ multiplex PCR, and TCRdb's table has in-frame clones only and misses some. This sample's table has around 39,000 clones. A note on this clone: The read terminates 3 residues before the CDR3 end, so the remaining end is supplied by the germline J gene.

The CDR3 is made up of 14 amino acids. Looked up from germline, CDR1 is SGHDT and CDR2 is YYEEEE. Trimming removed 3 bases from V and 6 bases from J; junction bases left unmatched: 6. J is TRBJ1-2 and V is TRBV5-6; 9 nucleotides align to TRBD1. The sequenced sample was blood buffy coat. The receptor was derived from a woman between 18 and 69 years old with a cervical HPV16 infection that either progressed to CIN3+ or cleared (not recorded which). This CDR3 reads CASSWGQGWHGYTF. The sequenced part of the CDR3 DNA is TGTGCCAGCAGCTGGGGACAGGGCTGGCATGGC.